The rows below give T cell receptor beta chains drawn from one sample of a study of naive and memory T cell subsets. TCRdb processed the UMI-ligation and nested PCR reads anew with MiXCR; each CDR3 protein has one entry. The data contain fewer than 30,000 distinct CDR3 sequences, roughly 5.2% of them seen just once; the ten biggest clones take up around 7%. Sample: blood. The receptors originated from an adult in good health. Each CDR3 is given with its conserved first and last residue. The D gene is left open where the match is weak. The listing skips clone size in some rows; elsewhere it reads once, few, many or a size class.

cdr3_nt: TGTGCCAGCAGCTTGTTAGGGCAAGATCAGCCCCAGCATTTT
cdr3_aa: CASSLLGQDQPQHF
d_call: NA
v_call: TRBV5-5
j_call: TRBJ1-5
clone_size: many

cdr3_nt: TGTGCCTGGAGTGCTTGGGACCAGCTGAATCAGCCCCAGCATTTT
cdr3_aa: CAWSAWDQLNQPQHF
d_call: NA
v_call: TRBV30
j_call: TRBJ1-5
clone_size: many

cdr3_nt: TGCAGCGTTGAAGGTACCGGGGAGCTGTTTTTT
cdr3_aa: CSVEGTGELFF
d_call: NA
v_call: TRBV29-1
j_call: TRBJ2-2
clone_size: medium-sized

cdr3_nt: TGTGCCAGCAGCTTGCTGACAGCCCCGACTTCTGAGTACTTC
cdr3_aa: CASSLLTAPTSEYF
d_call: NA
v_call: TRBV5-5
j_call: TRBJ2-5
clone_size: many

cdr3_nt: TGTGCCAGCAGAACAAGACAGGTACCATCGTTAGGGGGCTACACCTTC
cdr3_aa: CASRTRQVPSLGGYTF
d_call: NA
v_call: TRBV2
j_call: TRBJ1-2
clone_size: many

cdr3_nt: TGTGCCAGCATCCACGGATCGGCGGGGGCTCCCTACGAGCAGTACTTC
cdr3_aa: CASIHGSAGAPYEQYF
d_call: NA
v_call: TRBV28
j_call: TRBJ2-7
clone_size: few

cdr3_nt: TGTGCCAGCAGCGATTCCCCAGGTGCGCCCCAGCATTTT
cdr3_aa: CASSDSPGAPQHF
d_call: NA
v_call: TRBV14
j_call: TRBJ1-5
clone_size: few

cdr3_nt: TGCAGCGTTGAAGGAGGGGACAGGAGGCCCTACAATGAGCAGTTCTTC
cdr3_aa: CSVEGGDRRPYNEQFF
d_call: TRBD1
v_call: TRBV29-1
j_call: TRBJ2-1
clone_size: few

cdr3_nt: TGCGCCAGCAGTTTCCGTGAGGGGGCGACTGAAGCTTTCTTT
cdr3_aa: CASSFREGATEAFF
d_call: TRBD1
v_call: TRBV5-1
j_call: TRBJ1-1
clone_size: NA

cdr3_nt: TGTGCCAGCAGCTTAAACCCCACCTATAATTCACCCCTCCACTTT
cdr3_aa: CASSLNPTYNSPLHF
d_call: NA
v_call: TRBV7-8
j_call: TRBJ1-6
clone_size: many

cdr3_nt: TGTGCCAGCAGGGACAGGGAATCCCAAGAGGAGACCCAGTACTTC
cdr3_aa: CASRDRESQEETQYF
d_call: TRBD1
v_call: TRBV6-2/TRBV6-3
j_call: TRBJ2-5
clone_size: many

cdr3_nt: TGCGCCAGCAGATCGACTAGCGGATTGGGGAATGAGCAGTTCTTC
cdr3_aa: CASRSTSGLGNEQFF
d_call: TRBD2
v_call: TRBV5-1
j_call: TRBJ2-1
clone_size: many

cdr3_nt: TGCGCCAGCAGCCAAGTCGCGCGGGAGGGCCAAGAGACCCAGTACTTC
cdr3_aa: CASSQVAREGQETQYF
d_call: TRBD2
v_call: TRBV4-1
j_call: TRBJ2-5
clone_size: few

cdr3_nt: TGTGCCAGCAGCCCCTCCCCCAGCACTACTCAAGCTAACTATGGCTACACCTTC
cdr3_aa: CASSPSPSTTQANYGYTF
d_call: NA
v_call: TRBV9
j_call: TRBJ1-2
clone_size: many

cdr3_nt: TGTGCCAGCAGCGCTTCGTTAGTTGAGCAGTTCTTC
cdr3_aa: CASSASLVEQFF
d_call: NA
v_call: TRBV7-3
j_call: TRBJ2-1
clone_size: NA

cdr3_nt: TGTGCCTGGAGTGTATATACGGGGCAGAACACTGAAGCTTTCTTT
cdr3_aa: CAWSVYTGQNTEAFF
d_call: NA
v_call: TRBV30
j_call: TRBJ1-1
clone_size: few

cdr3_nt: TGTGCCAGCAGCTTAGAAGGGACGGCCCAGCATTTT
cdr3_aa: CASSLEGTAQHF
d_call: NA
v_call: TRBV7-9
j_call: TRBJ1-5
clone_size: medium-sized

cdr3_nt: TGTGCCAGCAGCTTAACAGCGGGAGCATGGGGAACCCAGTACTTC
cdr3_aa: CASSLTAGAWGTQYF
d_call: TRBD2
v_call: TRBV7-3
j_call: TRBJ2-5
clone_size: many

cdr3_nt: TGTGCCAGCACCGGAACGTACATGACAGATACGCAGTATTTT
cdr3_aa: CASTGTYMTDTQYF
d_call: NA
v_call: TRBV2
j_call: TRBJ2-3
clone_size: many

cdr3_nt: TGTGCCAGTAGTATATTAAACACTGAAGCTTTCTTT
cdr3_aa: CASSILNTEAFF
d_call: NA
v_call: TRBV19
j_call: TRBJ1-1
clone_size: many

cdr3_nt: TGCAGTGCCGAGGCTGGGAGCGAGCAGTACTTC
cdr3_aa: CSAEAGSEQYF
d_call: NA
v_call: TRBV20-1
j_call: TRBJ2-7
clone_size: many

cdr3_nt: TGTGCCAGCGATAGATCGACTGGGGCCAACGTCCTGACTTTC
cdr3_aa: CASDRSTGANVLTF
d_call: NA
v_call: TRBV28
j_call: TRBJ2-6
clone_size: many

cdr3_nt: TGTGCCAGCAGTTTAAAGGGGGCGGTTGGCTACACCTTC
cdr3_aa: CASSLKGAVGYTF
d_call: TRBD1
v_call: TRBV27
j_call: TRBJ1-2
clone_size: NA

cdr3_nt: TGTGCCAGCAGTTACCTCATGACGGCGCATAATCAGCCCCAGCATTTT
cdr3_aa: CASSYLMTAHNQPQHF
d_call: NA
v_call: TRBV6-2/TRBV6-3
j_call: TRBJ1-5
clone_size: many

cdr3_nt: TGTGCCAGCAGTTACTCGATTTCCGGGACTAGCGGGAGGGATACGCAGTATTTT
cdr3_aa: CASSYSISGTSGRDTQYF
d_call: TRBD2
v_call: TRBV6-5
j_call: TRBJ2-3
clone_size: few

cdr3_nt: TGTGCCAGCAGCTTAGCCGGGACCGTATATGGCTACACCTTC
cdr3_aa: CASSLAGTVYGYTF
d_call: NA
v_call: TRBV11-1
j_call: TRBJ1-2
clone_size: many

cdr3_nt: TGCGCCAGCAGCTTGGGGCCCGGGGCTAATGAAAAACTGTTTTTT
cdr3_aa: CASSLGPGANEKLFF
d_call: NA
v_call: TRBV5-1
j_call: TRBJ1-4
clone_size: many

cdr3_nt: TGTGCCAGCAGTCCTTACGGTCACGTCGAAGCTTTCTTT
cdr3_aa: CASSPYGHVEAFF
d_call: NA
v_call: TRBV6-6
j_call: TRBJ1-1
clone_size: many

cdr3_nt: TGTGCCAGCAGTCCCCTAGCGGAATTAGTCTCCTACGAGCAGTACTTC
cdr3_aa: CASSPLAELVSYEQYF
d_call: TRBD2
v_call: TRBV6-2/TRBV6-3
j_call: TRBJ2-7
clone_size: many

cdr3_nt: TGTGCCAGCAGTTACAGGGACACCGGGGAGCTGTTTTTT
cdr3_aa: CASSYRDTGELFF
d_call: NA
v_call: TRBV6-2/TRBV6-3
j_call: TRBJ2-2
clone_size: many

cdr3_nt: TGTGCCAGTAGTTCCCGGGGGCGAGCAGATACGCAGTATTTT
cdr3_aa: CASSSRGRADTQYF
d_call: NA
v_call: TRBV19
j_call: TRBJ2-3
clone_size: few

cdr3_nt: TGTGCCTGGAGAAAGGGCGGCGGGAGTTTCCATGAGCAGTTCTTC
cdr3_aa: CAWRKGGGSFHEQFF
d_call: TRBD2
v_call: TRBV30
j_call: TRBJ2-1
clone_size: NA

cdr3_nt: TGCAGTGCTAAAGCTTACGGGCCACTCTCTGGAAACACCATATATTTT
cdr3_aa: CSAKAYGPLSGNTIYF
d_call: NA
v_call: TRBV20-1
j_call: TRBJ1-3
clone_size: many

cdr3_nt: TGTGCCAGTAGAGGACTAGCGGGACATCCCGGGGAGCTGTTTTTT
cdr3_aa: CASRGLAGHPGELFF
d_call: TRBD2
v_call: TRBV19
j_call: TRBJ2-2
clone_size: medium-sized

cdr3_nt: TGTGCCAGCAGCTTAGCGGTCAACTATGGCTACACCTTC
cdr3_aa: CASSLAVNYGYTF
d_call: NA
v_call: TRBV7-9
j_call: TRBJ1-2
clone_size: many

cdr3_nt: TGCAGCGTTCGGGACAGCATGAGCAATCAGCCCCAGCATTTT
cdr3_aa: CSVRDSMSNQPQHF
d_call: TRBD1
v_call: TRBV29-1
j_call: TRBJ1-5
clone_size: many

cdr3_nt: TGCAGTGCCAGAAGATCCGGGACTAGCGGGCGCGCAAGCACAGATACGCAGTATTTT
cdr3_aa: CSARRSGTSGRASTDTQYF
d_call: TRBD2
v_call: TRBV20-1
j_call: TRBJ2-3
clone_size: many

cdr3_nt: TGCAGCTTTTCGGGACAGACGTCTGGTGGCTACACCTTC
cdr3_aa: CSFSGQTSGGYTF
d_call: TRBD1
v_call: TRBV29-1
j_call: TRBJ1-2
clone_size: many

cdr3_nt: TGCAGTGCTAGAGATAGGCAGGGAGTTAGCTATGGCTACACCTTC
cdr3_aa: CSARDRQGVSYGYTF
d_call: NA
v_call: TRBV20-1
j_call: TRBJ1-2
clone_size: many

cdr3_nt: TGTGCCAGCAGCTTCCAGGACAATGAGCAGTTCTTC
cdr3_aa: CASSFQDNEQFF
d_call: NA
v_call: TRBV7-2
j_call: TRBJ2-1
clone_size: medium-sized

cdr3_nt: TGTGCCAGCAGCCAAGCTGGTAGAGTGCTTGGAAATGAGCAGTTCTTC
cdr3_aa: CASSQAGRVLGNEQFF
d_call: NA
v_call: TRBV4-2
j_call: TRBJ2-1
clone_size: many

cdr3_nt: TGTGCCAGCAGCGCTAGAACAGGGGGGGATTCACCCCTCCACTTT
cdr3_aa: CASSARTGGDSPLHF
d_call: TRBD1
v_call: TRBV9
j_call: TRBJ1-6
clone_size: many

cdr3_nt: TGTGCCAGCAGCCTCTCTCCGTCTGGGATTTCGGGAGGGACTGAAGCTTTCTTT
cdr3_aa: CASSLSPSGISGGTEAFF
d_call: NA
v_call: TRBV7-6
j_call: TRBJ1-1
clone_size: NA

cdr3_nt: TGTGCCAGCAGTTCTGTGCCAGGGGGATTAAGTCAGCCCCAGCATTTT
cdr3_aa: CASSSVPGGLSQPQHF
d_call: TRBD1
v_call: TRBV27
j_call: TRBJ1-5
clone_size: many

cdr3_nt: TGTGCCAGTAGTCGGACTAGCGGAGACTCTGGGGCCAACGTCCTGACTTTC
cdr3_aa: CASSRTSGDSGANVLTF
d_call: TRBD2
v_call: TRBV19
j_call: TRBJ2-6
clone_size: few

cdr3_nt: TGTGCCAGCAGCCTACACAGGGGCTCCTACGAGCAGTACTTC
cdr3_aa: CASSLHRGSYEQYF
d_call: TRBD1
v_call: TRBV11-2
j_call: TRBJ2-7
clone_size: few

cdr3_nt: TGTGCCAGCAGCGTACTTGGGCTAACTAGCGGGAGGGGTGAGCAGTTCTTC
cdr3_aa: CASSVLGLTSGRGEQFF
d_call: TRBD2
v_call: TRBV9
j_call: TRBJ2-1
clone_size: many

cdr3_nt: TGTGCCAGCATACAAAACGAAAAACTGTTTTTT
cdr3_aa: CASIQNEKLFF
d_call: NA
v_call: TRBV28
j_call: TRBJ1-4
clone_size: many

cdr3_nt: TGTGCCAGCAGTTCCAACAGGGCTGCGATGAACACTGAAGCTTTCTTT
cdr3_aa: CASSSNRAAMNTEAFF
d_call: NA
v_call: TRBV28
j_call: TRBJ1-1
clone_size: NA